These T cell receptor beta chains were read from a single sample in a study of blood T cell repertoires in COVID-19. Here immunoSEQ multiplex PCR was the method, and the copy in TCRdb shows in-frame clones only, minus some. The table lists almost 100,000 clones, around 86% of them singletons. The sequenced sample consisted of peripheral blood. The receptors stem from a man aged 50-59 years with acute or convalescent COVID-19. Both conserved end residues are part of each CDR3. A D gene is named only where the DNA matches it firmly. For some rows the clone size is stated as once, few or many, or as a class when expanded; others skip it.

j_call v_call d_call clone_size cdr3_aa cdr3_nt
TRBJ2-7 TRBV6-5 - - CASSTGLLDEQYF TGTGCCAGCAGCACGGGACTGTTAGACGAGCAGTACTTC
TRBJ2-7 TRBV6-1 TRBD2 - CASSELTSGNEQYF TGTGCCAGCAGTGAACTGACTAGCGGGAACGAGCAGTACTTC
TRBJ1-2 TRBV29-1 TRBD1 - CSAVYRGTYGYTF TGCAGCGCTGTGTACAGGGGGACTTATGGCTACACCTTC
TRBJ2-2 TRBV11-3 - - CASSLRWRDLGTGELFF TGTGCCAGCAGCTTGAGATGGCGGGATCTTGGCACCGGGGAGCTGTTTTTT
TRBJ2-2 TRBV5-1 TRBD1 once CASSAGQGTNTGELFF TGCGCCAGCAGCGCGGGACAGGGGACGAACACCGGGGAGCTGTTTTTT
TRBJ2-1 TRBV7-2 TRBD2 - CASSWGLADEQFF TGTGCCAGCAGCTGGGGACTAGCCGATGAGCAGTTCTTC
TRBJ2-5 TRBV24-1 - - CAIKGDQETQYF TGTGCCATAAAGGGGGACCAAGAGACCCAGTACTTC
TRBJ1-4 TRBV7-2 - - CASSSRGGTTNEKLFF TGTGCCAGCAGCTCAAGGGGCGGGACAACTAATGAAAAACTGTTTTTT
TRBJ1-1 TRBV6-5 - - CASSYSGTSNTEAFF TGTGCCAGCAGTTACTCGGGGACATCCAACACTGAAGCTTTCTTT
TRBJ1-2 TRBV29-1 - - CSVEPVNYGYTF TGCAGCGTTGAACCTGTAAACTATGGCTACACCTTC
TRBJ1-2 TRBV7-8 TRBD1 - CASSLVTGAYGYTF TGTGCCAGCAGCTTAGTTACAGGGGCATATGGCTACACCTTC
TRBJ2-3 TRBV9 TRBD2 - CASSPPPSGSQRDTQYF TGTGCCAGCAGCCCACCCCCTAGCGGGAGCCAAAGAGATACGCAGTATTTT
TRBJ1-2 TRBV7-9 - few CASSLPGLQAYTF TGTGCCAGCAGCTTACCTGGGCTTCAGGCCTACACCTTC
TRBJ1-1 TRBV7-8 - - CASSLVPSGGVDTEAFF TGTGCCAGCAGCTTAGTTCCGTCCGGGGGTGTGGACACTGAAGCTTTCTTT
TRBJ2-2 TRBV7-3 TRBD2 - CASSPTSGRGGELFF TGTGCCAGCAGCCCGACTAGCGGGAGGGGCGGGGAGCTGTTTTTT
TRBJ2-7 TRBV5-4 TRBD2 - CASSAPGLAGDHLYEQYF TGTGCCAGCAGCGCACCTGGGCTAGCGGGCGATCACCTCTACGAGCAGTACTTC
TRBJ1-6 TRBV19 - - CASLSRGSGSPLHF TGTGCCAGCCTGTCCCGAGGGTCGGGTTCACCCCTCCACTTT
TRBJ1-2 TRBV7-2 TRBD1 - CASSFDGQVASGYTF TGTGCCAGCAGCTTTGACGGACAGGTCGCAAGTGGCTACACCTTC
TRBJ1-2 TRBV3-1/TRBV3-2 - - CASSQGRDNGYTF TGTGCCAGCAGCCAGGGCAGGGATAACGGCTACACCTTC
TRBJ2-7 TRBV4-1 - - CASSQDTAGTYEQYF TGCGCCAGCAGCCAAGATACGGCGGGCACCTACGAGCAGTACTTC
TRBJ2-5 TRBV12-3/TRBV12-4 TRBD1 - CASSLDRVETQYF TGTGCCAGCAGTCTCGACAGGGTAGAGACCCAGTACTTC
TRBJ2-2 TRBV7-3 TRBD2 - CASSLSGKGELFF TGTGCCAGCAGCCTTAGCGGGAAAGGGGAGCTGTTTTTT
TRBJ2-2 TRBV7-3 - - CASSSPFSPLGSLDGELFF TGTGCCAGCAGCTCGCCCTTCAGCCCCCTCGGGAGTTTGGACGGGGAGCTGTTTTTT
TRBJ2-3 TRBV24-1 TRBD2 - CATSERTSTQWDTQYF TGTGCCACCAGTGAACGGACTAGCACACAATGGGATACGCAGTATTTT
TRBJ1-5 TRBV7-9 TRBD1 few CASSLGQGVNGNQPQHF TGTGCCAGCAGCTTGGGACAGGGAGTCAATGGCAATCAGCCCCAGCATTTT
TRBJ1-6 TRBV5-1 TRBD1 - CASSLVPTGVNSPLHF TGCGCCAGCAGCTTGGTCCCCACAGGGGTTAATTCACCCCTCCACTTT
TRBJ2-3 TRBV7-9 TRBD2 - CASSQGLAGLTDTQYF TGTGCCAGCAGCCAAGGGCTAGCGGGGCTCACAGATACGCAGTATTTT
TRBJ1-2 TRBV27 TRBD1 - CASSTFTGVSYTF TGTGCCAGCAGTACCTTTACAGGGGTCAGCTACACCTTC
TRBJ2-3 TRBV9 TRBD1 - CASSSGGTGGTDTQYF TGTGCCAGCAGCTCTGGAGGGACAGGGGGAACAGATACGCAGTATTTT
TRBJ2-5 TRBV6-6 TRBD2 - CASSQGERLAGARPQETQYF TGTGCCAGCAGCCAGGGGGAGCGACTAGCGGGAGCTCGACCCCAAGAGACCCAGTACTTC
TRBJ2-7 TRBV11-2 TRBD2 - CASSLVPSGRAVYEQYF TGTGCCAGCAGCTTAGTTCCTAGCGGGAGAGCGGTCTACGAGCAGTACTTC